The rows below give T cell receptor beta chains drawn from one sample of a study of shared clonotypes between healthy human individuals. Some clones are missing from TCRdb's copy, which holds only in-frame ones; the method was immunoSEQ multiplex PCR. Of about 1 million clones listed, about 80% are singletons. The specimen was memory CD4+ T cells sorted from blood. The receptor set was obtained from a man in his late teens or twenties in good health. Both conserved end residues are part of each CDR3. A D gene is named only where the DNA matches it firmly. The size field is filled for only some rows; it gives once, few, many or a size class.

v_gene	j_gene	d_gene	abundance	CDR3nt	CDR3aa
TRBV4-2	TRBJ2-2	TRBD2	-	TGTGCCAGCAGCCAAAAAGGACTAGCGGGGGGGCCCGGCACCGGGGAGCTGTTTTTT	CASSQKGLAGGPGTGELFF
TRBV6-5	TRBJ2-7	TRBD1	-	TGTGCCAGCAGGCAGACAGGGACCTATGGGAACGAGCAGTACTTC	CASRQTGTYGNEQYF
TRBV19	TRBJ1-3	-	-	TGTGCCAGTAGTATAGCCCAAAGGCAGAGCTCTGGAAACACCATATATTTT	CASSIAQRQSSGNTIYF
TRBV7-2	TRBJ2-1	TRBD2	-	TGTGCCAGCAGCTTAGGACCAGCGGGAGGGAGGAATGAGCAGTTCTTC	CASSLGPAGGRNEQFF
TRBV6-5	TRBJ2-2	-	-	TGTGCCAGCAGTTATAAACGGGGCGGGAACGGGGAGCTGTTTTTT	CASSYKRGGNGELFF
TRBV6-5	TRBJ1-2	-	-	TGTGCCAGCAGTTCGACATTGGACAGACACTATGGCTACACCTTC	CASSSTLDRHYGYTF
TRBV7-9	TRBJ2-2	TRBD1	-	TGTGCCAGCAGCCTCCCGGGACAGGGGATCACCGGGGAGCTGTTTTTT	CASSLPGQGITGELFF
TRBV29-1	TRBJ1-4	TRBD1	-	TGCAGCGTTGGGAGAGGGGGCGAAAAACTGTTTTTT	CSVGRGGEKLFF
TRBV5-1	TRBJ1-1	-	-	TGCGCCAGCAGCTTGGGGCAGCCGGGGGGCACTGAAGCTTTCTTT	CASSLGQPGGTEAFF
TRBV5-4	TRBJ2-3	TRBD2	-	TGTGCCAGCAGCGTGATAGCGGGAGGCTGGGATACGCAGTATTTT	CASSVIAGGWDTQYF
TRBV5-1	TRBJ2-5	-	-	TGCGCCAGCAGCCCGGGTCTTTCGGAGACCCAGTACTTC	CASSPGLSETQYF
TRBV5-4	TRBJ2-2	TRBD1	-	TGTGCCAGCAGCCCGCAGGGGGCCGACGGGGAGCTGTTTTTT	CASSPQGADGELFF
TRBV4-1	TRBJ2-7	-	few	TGCGCCAGCAGCCTTTCACCAGGGTACGAGCAGTACTTC	CASSLSPGYEQYF
TRBV29-1	TRBJ2-2	TRBD2	many	TGCAGCGCCCAGCGGGGGCCGGGGGAGCTGTTTTTT	CSAQRGPGELFF
TRBV2	TRBJ1-3	-	-	TGTGCCGGGGCGGCGGGGAGCTCTGGAAACACCATATATTTT	CAGAAGSSGNTIYF
TRBV13	TRBJ2-1	TRBD1	-	TGTGCCAGCAGCTCGGGACAGTCCTACAATGAGCAGTTCTTC	CASSSGQSYNEQFF
TRBV11-2	TRBJ2-7	-	-	TGTGCCAGCAGCTTACAGACGTCCTACGAGCAGTACTTC	CASSLQTSYEQYF
TRBV7-9	TRBJ2-3	TRBD2	-	TGTGCCAGCAGCTTACGCCCAGCGGGGGGGCCAGATACGCAGTATTTT	CASSLRPAGGPDTQYF
TRBV27	TRBJ2-1	-	-	TGTGCCAGCAGTTTATCTGGCCCTCTCGCCACTGAGCAGTTCTTC	CASSLSGPLATEQFF
TRBV6-5	TRBJ1-3	-	-	TGTGCCAGCAATGACGGAAACACCATATATTTT	CASNDGNTIYF
TRBV6-1	TRBJ2-7	-	-	TGTGCCAGCTCCCCCAACAGGGCCGAGCAGTACTTC	CASSPNRAEQYF
TRBV5-4	TRBJ1-1	-	once	TGTGCCAGCATCCCAACCGGGACCGGTCCGGAGGCTGAAGCTTTCTTT	CASIPTGTGPEAEAFF
TRBV30	TRBJ2-7	-	few	TGTGCCTGGTCCACAGGTTACGAGCAGTACTTC	CAWSTGYEQYF
TRBV18	TRBJ1-6	-	-	TGTGCCAGCTCGTCGGACAGAGATTCACCCCTCCACTTT	CASSSDRDSPLHF
TRBV7-8	TRBJ2-7	TRBD1	-	TGTGCCAGCAGCTCCTGGACAGGGTACGAGCAGTACTTC	CASSSWTGYEQYF
TRBV9	TRBJ2-5	TRBD2	few	TGTGCCAGCAGCGTGGGACTAGCGGCCCCCGGGACCCAGTACTTC	CASSVGLAAPGTQYF
TRBV21-1	TRBJ1-2	-	-	TGTGCCAGCAGCAAAGGGGACGGGGGCGGACCCAACTATGGCTACACCTTC	CASSKGDGGGPNYGYTF
TRBV14	TRBJ2-7	TRBD1	-	TGTGCCAGCAGCCAAGATTGGACAGGCGAGCAGTACTTC	CASSQDWTGEQYF
TRBV7-6	TRBJ2-7	-	-	TGTGCCAGCAGCTCTAACTACGAGCAGTACTTC	CASSSNYEQYF
TRBV10-2	TRBJ2-4	-	-	TGCGCCAGCAGTGAGTCGGGGCGGGAAAACATTCAGTACTTC	CASSESGRENIQYF
TRBV18	TRBJ2-2	-	-	TGTGCCAGCTCACCTGACAGTCACACCGGGGAGCTGTTTTTT	CASSPDSHTGELFF
TRBV5-8	TRBJ2-1	-	-	TGTGCCAGCAGCTTCGGACTACCTTGGGATGAGCAGTTCTTC	CASSFGLPWDEQFF